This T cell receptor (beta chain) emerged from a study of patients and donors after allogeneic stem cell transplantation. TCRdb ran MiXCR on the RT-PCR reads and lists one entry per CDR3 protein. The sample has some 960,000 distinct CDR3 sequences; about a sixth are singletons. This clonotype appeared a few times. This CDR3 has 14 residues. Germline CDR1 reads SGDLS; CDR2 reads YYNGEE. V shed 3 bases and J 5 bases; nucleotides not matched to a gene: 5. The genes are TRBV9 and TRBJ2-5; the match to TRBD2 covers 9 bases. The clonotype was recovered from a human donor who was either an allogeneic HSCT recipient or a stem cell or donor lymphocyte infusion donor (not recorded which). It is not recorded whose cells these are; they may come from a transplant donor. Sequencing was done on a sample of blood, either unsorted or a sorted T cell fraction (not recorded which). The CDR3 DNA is TGTGCCAGCAGCGCCCCCCTAGCGGGGGAGACCCAGTACTTC. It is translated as CASSAPLAGETQYF.